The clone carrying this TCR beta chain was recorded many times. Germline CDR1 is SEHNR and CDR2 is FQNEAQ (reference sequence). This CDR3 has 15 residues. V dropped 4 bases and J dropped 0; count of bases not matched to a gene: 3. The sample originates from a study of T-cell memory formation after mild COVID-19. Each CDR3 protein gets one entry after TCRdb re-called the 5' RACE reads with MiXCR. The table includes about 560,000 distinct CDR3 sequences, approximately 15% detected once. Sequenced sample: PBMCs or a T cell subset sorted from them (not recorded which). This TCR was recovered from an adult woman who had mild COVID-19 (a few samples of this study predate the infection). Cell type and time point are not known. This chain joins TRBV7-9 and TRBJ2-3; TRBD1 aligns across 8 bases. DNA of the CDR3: TGTGCCAGCAGCTCCGGACAGGGAAGCACAGATACGCAGTATTTT. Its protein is CASSSGQGSTDTQYF.